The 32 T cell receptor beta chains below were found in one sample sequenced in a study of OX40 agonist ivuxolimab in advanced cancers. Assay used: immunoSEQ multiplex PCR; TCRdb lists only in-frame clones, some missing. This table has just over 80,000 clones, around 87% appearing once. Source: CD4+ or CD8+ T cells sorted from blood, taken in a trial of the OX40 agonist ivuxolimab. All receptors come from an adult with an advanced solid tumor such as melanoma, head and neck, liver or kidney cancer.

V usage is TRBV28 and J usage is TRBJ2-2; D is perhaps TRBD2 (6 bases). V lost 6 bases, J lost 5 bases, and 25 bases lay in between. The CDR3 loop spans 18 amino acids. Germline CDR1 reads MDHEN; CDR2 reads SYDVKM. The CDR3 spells CASSLWGVGGKATGELFF. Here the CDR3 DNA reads TGTGCCAGCAGCCTCTGGGGGGTTGGGGGAAAGGCGACCGGGGAGCTGTTTTTT.

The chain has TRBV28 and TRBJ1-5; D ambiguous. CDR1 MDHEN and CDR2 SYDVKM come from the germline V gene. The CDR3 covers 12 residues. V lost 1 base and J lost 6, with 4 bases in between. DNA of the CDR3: TGTGCCAGCAGTTTATTAATTCAGCCCCAGCATTTT. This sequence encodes CASSLLIQPQHF.

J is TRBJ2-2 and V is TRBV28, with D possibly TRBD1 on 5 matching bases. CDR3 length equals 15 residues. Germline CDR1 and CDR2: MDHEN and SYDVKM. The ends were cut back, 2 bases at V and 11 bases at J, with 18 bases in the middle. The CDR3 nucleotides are TGTGCCAGCAGTTTACGCGACAGAGCCTTAGTAGAGCTGTTTTTT. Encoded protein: CASSLRDRALVELFF.

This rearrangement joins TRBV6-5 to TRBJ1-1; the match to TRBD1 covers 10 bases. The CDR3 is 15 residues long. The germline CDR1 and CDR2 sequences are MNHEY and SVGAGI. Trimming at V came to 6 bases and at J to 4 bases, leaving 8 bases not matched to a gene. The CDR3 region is CASSSYRTGGTEAFF. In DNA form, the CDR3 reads TGTGCCAGCAGCTCTTACCGGACAGGGGGCACTGAAGCTTTCTTT.

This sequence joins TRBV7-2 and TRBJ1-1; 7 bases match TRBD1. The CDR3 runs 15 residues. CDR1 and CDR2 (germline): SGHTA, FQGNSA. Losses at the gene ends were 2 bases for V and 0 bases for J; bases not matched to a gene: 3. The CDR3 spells CASSLSQGVNTEAFF. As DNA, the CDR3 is TGTGCCAGCAGCTTAAGTCAGGGGGTGAACACTGAAGCTTTCTTT.

CDR3: CASSTGQGAQETQYF. The DNA of the CDR3 is TGTGCCAGTAGTACCGGACAGGGGGCTCAAGAGACCCAGTACTTC. The rearrangement uses TRBV19 and TRBJ2-5; 11 bases map to TRBD1. Germline V gives CDR1 LNHDA, CDR2 SQIVND (reference sequence). The CDR3 contains 15 residues. Losses at the gene ends were 4 bases for V and 2 bases for J; bases not matched to a gene: 3. Together with reference TRBV19 and TRBJ2-5, the CDR3 gives the full variable domain: DGGITQSPKYLFRKEGQNVTLSCEQNLNHDAMYWYRQDPGQGLRLIYYSQIVNDFQKGDIAEGYSVSREKKESFPLTVTSAQKNPTAFYLCASSTGQGAQETQYFGPGTRLLVL.

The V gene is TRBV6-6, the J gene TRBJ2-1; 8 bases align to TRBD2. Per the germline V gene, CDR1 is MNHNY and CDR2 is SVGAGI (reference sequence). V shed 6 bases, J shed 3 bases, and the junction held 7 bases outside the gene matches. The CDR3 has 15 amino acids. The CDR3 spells CASRPPGTSYNEQFF. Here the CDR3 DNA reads TGTGCCAGCAGGCCTCCCGGGACTAGCTACAATGAGCAGTTCTTC.

The CDR3, as DNA: TGTGCCAGCAGTGAAAGCGGGAGACAGACTGAAGCTTTCTTT. As protein: CASSESGRQTEAFF. This chain connects TRBV6-1 to TRBJ1-1; D is perhaps TRBD1 (5 bases). V shed 2 bases and J shed 5 bases, with 12 bases lying between them. Germline lookup yields CDR1 MNHNS and CDR2 SASEGT. The length of the CDR3 is 14 residues.

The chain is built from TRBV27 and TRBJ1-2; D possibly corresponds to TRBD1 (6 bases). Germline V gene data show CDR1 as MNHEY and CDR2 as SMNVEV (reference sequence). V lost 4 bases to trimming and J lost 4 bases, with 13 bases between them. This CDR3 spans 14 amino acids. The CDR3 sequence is CASSSGRGRYGYTF. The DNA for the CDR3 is TGTGCCAGCAGTTCGGGCAGGGGCCGCTATGGCTACACCTTC.

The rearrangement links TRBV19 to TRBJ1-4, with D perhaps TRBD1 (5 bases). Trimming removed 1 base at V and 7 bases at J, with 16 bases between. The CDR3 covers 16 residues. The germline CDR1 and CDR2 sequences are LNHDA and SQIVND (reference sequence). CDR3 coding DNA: TGTGCCAGTAGTATAGTGATCGCGGGGGGACCTGAAAAACTGTTTTTT. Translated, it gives CASSIVIAGGPEKLFF.

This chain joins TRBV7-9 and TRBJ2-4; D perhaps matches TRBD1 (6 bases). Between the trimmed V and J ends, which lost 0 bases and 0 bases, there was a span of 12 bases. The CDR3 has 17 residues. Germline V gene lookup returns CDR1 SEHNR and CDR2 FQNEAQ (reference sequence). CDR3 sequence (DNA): TGTGCCAGCAGCTTAGCGTTCAGGGGTCCAGCCAAAAACATTCAGTACTTC. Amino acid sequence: CASSLAFRGPAKNIQYF. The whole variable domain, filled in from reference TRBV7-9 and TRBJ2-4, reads DTGVSQNPRHKITKRGQNVTFRCDPISEHNRLYWYRQTLGQGPEFLTYFQNEAQLEKSRLLSDRFSAERPKGSFSTLEIQRTEQGDSAMYLCASSLAFRGPAKNIQYFGAGTRLSVL.

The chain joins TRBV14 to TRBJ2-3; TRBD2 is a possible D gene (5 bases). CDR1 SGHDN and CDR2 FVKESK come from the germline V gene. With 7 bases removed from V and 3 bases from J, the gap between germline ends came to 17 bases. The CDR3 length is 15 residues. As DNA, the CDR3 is TGTGCCAGCACCCAGGAGGCTTTACGAACAGATACGCAGTATTTT. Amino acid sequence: CASTQEALRTDTQYF.

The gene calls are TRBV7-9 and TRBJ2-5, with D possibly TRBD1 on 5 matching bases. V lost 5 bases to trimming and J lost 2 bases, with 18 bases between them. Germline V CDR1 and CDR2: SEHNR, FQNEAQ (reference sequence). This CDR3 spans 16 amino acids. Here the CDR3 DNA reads TGTGCCAGCAGCCCGAGAAGGGCAGGGCTACAAGAGACCCAGTACTTC. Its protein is CASSPRRAGLQETQYF.

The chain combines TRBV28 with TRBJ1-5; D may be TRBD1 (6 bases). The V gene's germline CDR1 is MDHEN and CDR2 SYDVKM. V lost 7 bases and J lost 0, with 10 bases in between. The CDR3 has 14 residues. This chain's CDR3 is CASKGQLSNQPQHF. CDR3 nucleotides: TGTGCCAGCAAAGGACAGCTTAGCAATCAGCCCCAGCATTTT.

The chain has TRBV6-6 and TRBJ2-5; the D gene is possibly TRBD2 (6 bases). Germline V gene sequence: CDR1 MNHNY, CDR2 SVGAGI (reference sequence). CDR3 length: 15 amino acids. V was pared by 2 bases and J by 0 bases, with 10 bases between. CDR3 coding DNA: TGTGCCAGCAGTTACGGGGAGGCTGACCAAGAGACCCAGTACTTC. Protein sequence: CASSYGEADQETQYF.

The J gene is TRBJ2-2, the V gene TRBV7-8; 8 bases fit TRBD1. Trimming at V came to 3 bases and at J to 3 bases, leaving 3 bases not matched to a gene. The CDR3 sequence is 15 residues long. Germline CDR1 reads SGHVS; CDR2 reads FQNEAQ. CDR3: CASSLTGADTGELFF. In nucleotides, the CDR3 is TGTGCCAGCAGCTTGACAGGGGCGGACACCGGGGAGCTGTTTTTT. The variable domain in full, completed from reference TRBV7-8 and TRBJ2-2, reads GAGVSQSPRYKVAKRGQDVALRCDPISGHVSLFWYQQALGQGPEFLTYFQNEAQLDKSGLPSDRFFAERPEGSVSTLKIQRTQQEDSAVYLCASSLTGADTGELFFGEGSRLTVL.

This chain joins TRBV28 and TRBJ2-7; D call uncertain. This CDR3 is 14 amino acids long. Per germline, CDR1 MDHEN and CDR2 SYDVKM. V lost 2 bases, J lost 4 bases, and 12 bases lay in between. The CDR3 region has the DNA TGTGCCAGCAGTTTAGGACCTTGGGGTTACGAGCAGTACTTC. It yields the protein CASSLGPWGYEQYF.

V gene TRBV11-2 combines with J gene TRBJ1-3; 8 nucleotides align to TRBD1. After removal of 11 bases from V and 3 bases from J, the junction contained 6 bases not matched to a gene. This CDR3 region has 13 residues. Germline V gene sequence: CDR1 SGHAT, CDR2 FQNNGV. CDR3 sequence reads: CAHGRGLGNTIYF. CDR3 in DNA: TGTGCCCACGGCAGGGGGCTTGGAAACACCATATATTTT.

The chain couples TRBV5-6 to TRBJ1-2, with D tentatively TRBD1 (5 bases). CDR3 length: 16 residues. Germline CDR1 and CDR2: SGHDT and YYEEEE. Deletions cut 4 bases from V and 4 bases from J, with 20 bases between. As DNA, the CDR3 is TGTGCCAGCAGCCCGACCCGGGACCACCCTCTCTATGGCTACACCTTC. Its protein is CASSPTRDHPLYGYTF. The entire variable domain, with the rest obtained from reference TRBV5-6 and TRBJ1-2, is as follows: DAGVTQSPTHLIKTRGQQVTLRCSPKSGHDTVSWYQQALGQGPQFIFQYYEEEERQRGNFPDRFSGHQFPNYSSELNVNALLLGDSALYLCASSPTRDHPLYGYTFGSGTRLTVV.

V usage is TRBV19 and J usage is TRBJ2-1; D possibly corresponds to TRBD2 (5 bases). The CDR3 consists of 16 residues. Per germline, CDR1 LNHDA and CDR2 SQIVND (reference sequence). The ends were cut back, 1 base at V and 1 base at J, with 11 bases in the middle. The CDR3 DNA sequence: TGTGCCAGTAGTATAGCGGGAAGTTGGTCCTACAATGAGCAGTTCTTC. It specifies CASSIAGSWSYNEQFF.

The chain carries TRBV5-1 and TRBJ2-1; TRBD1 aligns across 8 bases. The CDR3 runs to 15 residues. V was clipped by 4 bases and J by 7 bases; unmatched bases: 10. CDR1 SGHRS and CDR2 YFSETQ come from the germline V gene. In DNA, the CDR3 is TGCGCCAGCAGCGGGGGGACAGGACCAGAAAATGAGCAGTTCTTC. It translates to CASSGGTGPENEQFF.

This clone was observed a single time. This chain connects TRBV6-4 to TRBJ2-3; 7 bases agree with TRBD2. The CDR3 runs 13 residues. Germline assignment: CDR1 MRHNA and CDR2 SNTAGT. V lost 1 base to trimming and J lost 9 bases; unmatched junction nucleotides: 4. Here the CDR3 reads CASSDYAGETQYF. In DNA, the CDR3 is TGTGCCAGCAGTGACTACGCGGGGGAAACGCAGTATTTT.

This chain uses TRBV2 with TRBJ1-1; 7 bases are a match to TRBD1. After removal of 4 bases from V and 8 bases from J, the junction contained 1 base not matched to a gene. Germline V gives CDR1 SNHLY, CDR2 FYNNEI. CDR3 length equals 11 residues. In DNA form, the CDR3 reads TGTGCCAGCAGTGGACAGGGAGAAGCTTTCTTT. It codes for CASSGQGEAFF.

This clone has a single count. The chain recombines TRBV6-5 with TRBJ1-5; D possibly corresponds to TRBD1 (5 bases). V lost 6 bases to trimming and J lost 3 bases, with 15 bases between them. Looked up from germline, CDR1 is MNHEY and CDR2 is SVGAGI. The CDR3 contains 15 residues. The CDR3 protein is CASREGSGSNQPQHF. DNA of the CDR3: TGTGCCAGCAGGGAGGGGAGCGGGTCCAATCAGCCCCAGCATTTT.

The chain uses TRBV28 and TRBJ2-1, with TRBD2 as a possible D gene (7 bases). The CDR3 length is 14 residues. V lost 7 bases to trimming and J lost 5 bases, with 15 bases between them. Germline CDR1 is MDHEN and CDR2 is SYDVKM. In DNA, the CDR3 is TGTGCCAGCACCCTGGGGGGGCGACACAATGAGCAGTTCTTC. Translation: CASTLGGRHNEQFF.

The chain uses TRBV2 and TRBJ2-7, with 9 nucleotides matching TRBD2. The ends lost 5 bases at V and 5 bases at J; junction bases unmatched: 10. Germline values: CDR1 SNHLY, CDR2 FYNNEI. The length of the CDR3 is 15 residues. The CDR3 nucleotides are TGTGCCAGCAGTCGAGAGGTAGCGGGAGCCCACGAGCAGTACTTC. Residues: CASSREVAGAHEQYF.

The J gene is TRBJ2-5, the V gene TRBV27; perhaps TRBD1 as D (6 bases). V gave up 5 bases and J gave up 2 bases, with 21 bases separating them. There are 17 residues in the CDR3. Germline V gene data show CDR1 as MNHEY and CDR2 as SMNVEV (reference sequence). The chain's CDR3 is CASSPRRTASKQETQYF. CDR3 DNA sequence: TGTGCCAGCAGTCCCCGCCGGACAGCTTCCAAACAAGAGACCCAGTACTTC.

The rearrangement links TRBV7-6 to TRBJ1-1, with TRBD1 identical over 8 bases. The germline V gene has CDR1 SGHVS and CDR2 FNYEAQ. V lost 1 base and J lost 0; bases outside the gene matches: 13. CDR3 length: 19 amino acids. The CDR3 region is CASSLVGGTGGGLNTEAFF. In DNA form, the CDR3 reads TGTGCCAGCAGCTTAGTTGGTGGGACAGGTGGGGGCCTGAACACTGAAGCTTTCTTT. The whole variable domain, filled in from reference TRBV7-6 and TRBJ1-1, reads GAGVSQSPRYKVTKRGQDVALRCDPISGHVSLYWYRQALGQGPEFLTYFNYEAQQDKSGLPNDRFSAERPEGSISTLTIQRTEQRDSAMYRCASSLVGGTGGGLNTEAFFGQGTRLTVV.

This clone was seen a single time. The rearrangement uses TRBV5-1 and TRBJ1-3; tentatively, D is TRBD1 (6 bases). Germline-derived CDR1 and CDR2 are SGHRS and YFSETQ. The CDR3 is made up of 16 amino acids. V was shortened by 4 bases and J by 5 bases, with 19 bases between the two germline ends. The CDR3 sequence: CASSTGQLNIRNTIYF. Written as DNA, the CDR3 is TGCGCCAGCAGCACGGGACAACTTAACATCCGAAACACCATATATTTT.

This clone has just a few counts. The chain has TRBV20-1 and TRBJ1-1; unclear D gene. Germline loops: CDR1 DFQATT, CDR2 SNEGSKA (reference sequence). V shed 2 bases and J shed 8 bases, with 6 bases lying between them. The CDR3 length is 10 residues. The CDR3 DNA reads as TGCAGTGCTAGAATCGCCGAAGCTTTCTTT. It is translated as CSARIAEAFF.

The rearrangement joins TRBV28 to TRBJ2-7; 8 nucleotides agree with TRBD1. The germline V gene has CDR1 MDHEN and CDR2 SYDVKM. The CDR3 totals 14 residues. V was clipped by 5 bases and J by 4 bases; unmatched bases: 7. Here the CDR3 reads CASSLRDRMYEQYF. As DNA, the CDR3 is TGTGCCAGCAGTCTCCGGGACAGGATGTACGAGCAGTACTTC.

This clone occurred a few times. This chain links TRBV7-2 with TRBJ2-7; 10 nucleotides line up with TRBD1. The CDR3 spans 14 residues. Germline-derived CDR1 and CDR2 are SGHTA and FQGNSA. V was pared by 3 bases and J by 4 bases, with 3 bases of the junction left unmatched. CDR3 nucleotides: TGTGCCAGCAGCTTGAGACAGGGGGCTTACGAGCAGTACTTC. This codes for CASSLRQGAYEQYF.